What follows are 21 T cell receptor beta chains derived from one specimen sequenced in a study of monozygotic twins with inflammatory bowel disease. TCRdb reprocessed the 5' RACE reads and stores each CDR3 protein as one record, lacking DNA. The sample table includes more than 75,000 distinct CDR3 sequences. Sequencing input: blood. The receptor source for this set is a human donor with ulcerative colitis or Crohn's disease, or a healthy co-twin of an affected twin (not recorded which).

The CDR3 region is CASTPGRRGIVYEQFF. The chain recombines TRBV12-3 or TRBV12-4 with TRBJ2-1; TCRdb's D call, TRBD1, is unchecked because there is no DNA. The CDR3 contains 16 residues.

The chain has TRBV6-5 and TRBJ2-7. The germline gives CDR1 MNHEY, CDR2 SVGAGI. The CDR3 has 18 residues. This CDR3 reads CASSYSTVEGKVAYEQYF.

Here the CDR3 reads CATSRDQGTMNTEAFF. This rearrangement joins TRBV15 to TRBJ1-1. The CDR3 sequence is 16 residues long. From germline, CDR1 is LNHNV and CDR2 YYDKDF (reference sequence).

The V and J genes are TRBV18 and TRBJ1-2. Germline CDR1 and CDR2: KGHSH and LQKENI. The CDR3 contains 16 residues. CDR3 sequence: CASSAPGQGSFYGYTF.

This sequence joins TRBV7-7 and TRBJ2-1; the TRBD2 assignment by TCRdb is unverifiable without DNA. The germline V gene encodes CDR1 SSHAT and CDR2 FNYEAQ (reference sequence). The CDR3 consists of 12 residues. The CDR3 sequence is CASSFGGGEQFF.

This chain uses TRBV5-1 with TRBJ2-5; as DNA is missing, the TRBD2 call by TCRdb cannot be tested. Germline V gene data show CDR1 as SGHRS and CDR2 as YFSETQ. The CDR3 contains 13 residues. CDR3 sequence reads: CASSAGTAETQYF.

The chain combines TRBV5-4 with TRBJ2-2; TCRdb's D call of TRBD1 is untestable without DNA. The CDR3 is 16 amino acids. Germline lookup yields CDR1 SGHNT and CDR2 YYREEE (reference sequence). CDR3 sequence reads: CASSFVPGGNTGELFF.

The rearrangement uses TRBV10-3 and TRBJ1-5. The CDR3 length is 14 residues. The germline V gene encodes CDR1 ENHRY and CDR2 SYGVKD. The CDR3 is CAISESSPDQPQHF.

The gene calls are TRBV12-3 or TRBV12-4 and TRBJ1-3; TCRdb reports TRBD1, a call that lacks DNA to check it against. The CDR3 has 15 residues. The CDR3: CASSLGRVRGNTIYF.

The CDR3 protein is CATGGPNTGELFF. The gene calls are TRBV10-2 and TRBJ2-2; TCRdb's D call, TRBD2, is unchecked because there is no DNA. The germline gives CDR1 WSHSY, CDR2 SAAADI. This CDR3 has 13 residues.

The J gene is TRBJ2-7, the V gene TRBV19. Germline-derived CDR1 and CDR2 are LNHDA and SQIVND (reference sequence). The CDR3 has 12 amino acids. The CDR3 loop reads CASSYGNYEQYF.

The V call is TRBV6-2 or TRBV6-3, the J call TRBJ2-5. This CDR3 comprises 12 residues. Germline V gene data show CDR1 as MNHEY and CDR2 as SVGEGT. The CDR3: CASSYPQETQYF.

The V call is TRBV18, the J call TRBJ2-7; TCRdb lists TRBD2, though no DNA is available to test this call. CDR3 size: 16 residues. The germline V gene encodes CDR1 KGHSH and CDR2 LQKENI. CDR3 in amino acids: CASSLVGGRRSYEQYF.

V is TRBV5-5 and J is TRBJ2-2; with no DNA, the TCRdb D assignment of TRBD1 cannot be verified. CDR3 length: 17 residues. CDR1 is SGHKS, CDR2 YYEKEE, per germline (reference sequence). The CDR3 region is CASSLNLGQGVTGELFF.

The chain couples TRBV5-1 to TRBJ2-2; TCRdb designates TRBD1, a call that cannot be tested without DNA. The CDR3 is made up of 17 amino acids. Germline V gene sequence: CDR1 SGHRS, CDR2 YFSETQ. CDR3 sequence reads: CASSLKWTGMNTGELFF.

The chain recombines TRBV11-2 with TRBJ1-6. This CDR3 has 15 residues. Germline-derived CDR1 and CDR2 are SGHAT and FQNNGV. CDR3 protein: CASSPTRLQDSPLHF.

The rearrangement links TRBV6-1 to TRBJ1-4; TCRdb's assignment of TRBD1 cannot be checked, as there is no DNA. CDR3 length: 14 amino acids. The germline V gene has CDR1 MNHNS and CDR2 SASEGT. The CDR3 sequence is CASQWGRAREKLFF.

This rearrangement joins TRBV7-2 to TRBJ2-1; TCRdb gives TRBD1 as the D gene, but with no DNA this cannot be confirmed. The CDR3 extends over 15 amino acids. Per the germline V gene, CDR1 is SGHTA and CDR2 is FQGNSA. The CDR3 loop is CASSISGGPFNEQFF.

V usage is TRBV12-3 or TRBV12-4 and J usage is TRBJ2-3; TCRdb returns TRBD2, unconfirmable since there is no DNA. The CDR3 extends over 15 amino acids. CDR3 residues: CASSRGGKPPDTQYF.

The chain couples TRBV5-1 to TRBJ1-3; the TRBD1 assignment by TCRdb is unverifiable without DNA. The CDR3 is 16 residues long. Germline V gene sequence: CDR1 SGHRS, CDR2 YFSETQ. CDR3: CASSAGPGQGGNTIYF.

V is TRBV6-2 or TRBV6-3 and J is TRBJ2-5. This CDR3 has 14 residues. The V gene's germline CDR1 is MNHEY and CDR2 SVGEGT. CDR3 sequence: CASSYYTTRETQYF.